The 21 T cell receptor beta chains reported below all come from one sample, sequenced in a study of technical replicates of blood from several donors. The repertoire was sequenced with immunoSEQ multiplex PCR; TCRdb's copy has only in-frame clones and lacks some. The data hold roughly 100,000 clones, with 90% to 97% observed a single time. The sample consisted of T cells isolated from PBMCs. The receptor source for this set is a human donor in good health.

This clone was seen a single time. The J gene is TRBJ1-1, the V gene TRBV19; 7 nucleotides line up with TRBD1. Germline CDR1 reads LNHDA; CDR2 reads SQIVND (reference sequence). CDR3 length: 16 amino acids. V lost 6 bases to trimming and J lost 0 bases; unmatched junction nucleotides: 10. CDR3 protein: CASSPGQVPMNTEAFF. In DNA form, the CDR3 reads TGTGCCAGTAGCCCCGGACAGGTCCCTATGAACACTGAAGCTTTCTTT.

This clone is a singleton in its sample. The chain recombines TRBV19 with TRBJ1-5; TRBD1 is a possible D gene (6 bases). Deletions cut 4 bases from V and 9 bases from J, with 10 bases between. The CDR3 runs to 12 residues. Germline CDR1 reads LNHDA; CDR2 reads SQIVND (reference sequence). The chain's CDR3 is CASSTDSRPQHF. CDR3 sequence (DNA): TGTGCCAGTAGTACGGACAGCCGGCCCCAGCATTTT.

This clone was seen a single time. The rearrangement joins TRBV5-1 to TRBJ2-7, with 13 bases that match TRBD2. The CDR3 loop spans 16 amino acids. CDR1 is SGHRS, CDR2 YFSETQ, per germline. V shed 4 bases and J 0 bases; nucleotides not matched to a gene: 4. The CDR3 DNA reads TGCGCCAGCAGCCCGACTAGCGGGAGGCTCTCCTACGAGCAGTACTTC. This translates into CASSPTSGRLSYEQYF.

The gene calls are TRBV4-3 and TRBJ2-6; possibly TRBD1 for D (6 bases). The CDR3 contains 17 residues. CDR1 LGHNA and CDR2 YSLEER come from the germline V gene. Deletions cut 3 bases from V and 0 bases from J, with 12 bases between. This chain's CDR3 is CASSQTGHVSGANVLTF. DNA of the CDR3: TGCGCCAGCAGCCAGACAGGTCATGTCTCTGGGGCCAACGTCCTGACTTTC.

CDR3 in DNA: TGTGCCAGCAGCGTAGGGGTCGGGAGCACAGATACGCAGTATTTT. It codes for CASSVGVGSTDTQYF. The rearrangement links TRBV9 to TRBJ2-3; D is ambiguous. The CDR3 extends over 15 amino acids. The V end lost 0 bases, the J end lost 0 bases, and 8 bases lay between the germline ends. CDR1 is SGDLS, CDR2 YYNGEE, per germline.

This clone came up once. A junction boundary mismatches the germline segment, possibly from a read error. J is TRBJ1-2 and V is TRBV2; TRBD1 is a possible D gene (5 bases). Germline loops: CDR1 SNHLY, CDR2 FYNNEI. CDR3 length: 11 residues. CDR3: CASIVREDPLF. CDR3 in DNA: TGTGCCAGCATCGTCAGGGAAGACCCGCTCTTC.

In this sample, this clone turned up once. The chain has TRBV7-6 and TRBJ2-7, with TRBD1 matching 7 bases. CDR3 length equals 14 residues. J was trimmed by 5 bases and V by 6 bases; bases with no gene match: 10. CDR1 is SGHVS, CDR2 FNYEAQ, per germline. CDR3 in amino acids: CASSFDRVSDEQYF. In nucleotides, the CDR3 is TGTGCCAGCAGTTTCGACAGGGTATCAGACGAGCAGTACTTC. Drawing the rest from reference TRBV7-6 and TRBJ2-7, the complete variable domain is GAGVSQSPRYKVTKRGQDVALRCDPISGHVSLYWYRQALGQGPEFLTYFNYEAQQDKSGLPNDRFSAERPEGSISTLTIQRTEQRDSAMYRCASSFDRVSDEQYFGPGTRLTVT.

The rearrangement links TRBV13 to TRBJ2-3; tentative D call: TRBD2 (5 bases). The V and J ends lost 4 bases and 1 base respectively, with 6 bases between them. CDR3 length: 13 amino acids. Germline CDR1 PRHDT, CDR2 FYEKMQ (reference sequence). The CDR3 protein is CASSSGGTDTQYF. DNA of the CDR3: TGTGCCAGCAGCTCCGGGGGCACAGATACGCAGTATTTT.

V gene TRBV6-1 combines with J gene TRBJ1-1, with D uncertain. Germline-derived CDR1 and CDR2 are MNHNS and SASEGT. V lost 4 bases to trimming and J lost 4 bases, with 13 bases between them. CDR3 size: 14 residues. The CDR3: CASSALEVGTEAFF. CDR3 in DNA: TGTGCCAGCAGTGCCTTGGAGGTGGGCACTGAAGCTTTCTTT.

This chain uses TRBV27 with TRBJ1-2; 9 bases match TRBD1. The CDR3 loop spans 17 amino acids. Germline V lookup: CDR1 MNHEY, CDR2 SMNVEV (reference sequence). With 3 bases clipped from V and 5 bases from J, the junction kept 13 bases outside the gene matches. CDR3 in DNA: TGTGCCAGCAGTTTCTCGATTCGGGACAGGGATTCTTATGGCTACACCTTC. Amino acid sequence: CASSFSIRDRDSYGYTF.

This chain joins TRBV5-4 and TRBJ1-2, with a weak D call TRBD1 (5 bases). Between the trimmed V and J ends, which lost 4 bases and 3 bases, there was a span of 10 bases. The germline V gene has CDR1 SGHNT and CDR2 YYREEE (reference sequence). This CDR3 comprises 13 residues. The CDR3 DNA reads as TGTGCCAGCAGCACGGACACTCACTATGGCTACACCTTC. Protein product: CASSTDTHYGYTF.

The chain combines TRBV10-3 with TRBJ1-2; 8 bases agree with TRBD1. Germline V gene data show CDR1 as ENHRY and CDR2 as SYGVKD. The CDR3 runs 17 residues. V trimming: 0 bases; J trimming: 5 bases; junction bases outside the gene matches: 11. CDR3 in amino acids: CAISESTQRQGNYGYTF. The CDR3 DNA follows: TGTGCCATCAGTGAGTCGACTCAGCGACAGGGGAATTATGGCTACACCTTC.

The rearrangement uses TRBV5-5 and TRBJ2-1; TRBD2 agrees at 14 bases. The CDR3 is made up of 17 amino acids. Looked up from germline, CDR1 is SGHKS and CDR2 is YYEKEE (reference sequence). V lost 0 bases to trimming and J lost 7 bases; unmatched junction nucleotides: 6. CDR3 sequence: CASSLAPGLAGVNEQFF. The CDR3, as DNA: TGTGCCAGCAGCTTGGCCCCGGGACTAGCGGGAGTAAATGAGCAGTTCTTC.

This clone has just one count. The chain uses TRBV27 and TRBJ1-2, with 7 bases identical to TRBD1. The ends lost 7 bases at V and 3 bases at J; junction bases unmatched: 17. This CDR3 is built from 17 residues. CDR1 MNHEY and CDR2 SMNVEV come from the germline V gene (reference sequence). The CDR3 DNA follows: TGTGCCAGCAAACACTTCGGAACAGGGGTATTCGACTATGGCTACACCTTC. Residues: CASKHFGTGVFDYGYTF.

The rearrangement links TRBV2 to TRBJ2-7; 7 nucleotides match TRBD2. This CDR3 is 12 amino acids long. V dropped 8 bases and J dropped 5; count of bases not matched to a gene: 6. Germline V gives CDR1 SNHLY, CDR2 FYNNEI. CDR3 region: CASRAGVNEQYF. Written as DNA, the CDR3 is TGTGCCAGCCGGGCGGGAGTGAACGAGCAGTACTTC.

This clone was seen only once. The J gene is TRBJ2-3, the V gene TRBV6-4; TRBD1 aligns across 8 bases. Germline values: CDR1 MRHNA, CDR2 SNTAGT. The V and J ends lost 7 bases and 4 bases, in that order; junction bases with no gene match: 10. The CDR3 runs to 15 residues. Here the CDR3 reads CASIPLRGPPDTQYF. CDR3 coding DNA: TGTGCCAGCATTCCCCTCAGGGGGCCTCCAGATACGCAGTATTTT.

The V gene is TRBV11-2, the J gene TRBJ2-7; 11 bases agree with TRBD1. V shed 4 bases, J shed 4 bases, and the junction held 9 bases outside the gene matches. This CDR3 has 16 residues. The germline CDR1 and CDR2 sequences are SGHAT and FQNNGV. The CDR3 nucleotides read TGTGCCAGCAGCTGGGGACAGGGGGAAGGGATTTACGAGCAGTACTTC. Protein: CASSWGQGEGIYEQYF.

CDR3 sequence (DNA): TGTGCCAGCAGTTTAGGAGGCTACTTCTACAATGAGCAGTTCTTC. Translated: CASSLGGYFYNEQFF. The chain is built from TRBV27 and TRBJ2-1, with D possibly TRBD2 on 5 matching bases. The CDR3 length is 15 residues. Per germline, CDR1 MNHEY and CDR2 SMNVEV (reference sequence). V lost 2 bases and J 3 bases, leaving 11 bases between the germline ends.

This chain joins TRBV6-6 and TRBJ2-1; TRBD2 agrees at 7 bases. The CDR3 is 14 residues long. The V gene's germline CDR1 is MNHNY and CDR2 SVGAGI (reference sequence). V lost 2 bases, J lost 7 bases, and 5 bases stayed unmatched. The CDR3 sequence is CASSYPGRANEQFF. The CDR3 bases are TGTGCCAGCAGTTACCCAGGGAGGGCAAATGAGCAGTTCTTC.

V is TRBV7-9 and J is TRBJ2-1; no reliable D call. Trimming stripped 3 bases from V and 2 bases from J, with 5 bases between. The CDR3 consists of 13 residues. Per the germline V gene, CDR1 is SEHNR and CDR2 is FQNEAQ (reference sequence). The CDR3 sequence: CASSFLPYNEQFF. The DNA of the CDR3 is TGTGCCAGCAGCTTTCTCCCCTACAATGAGCAGTTCTTC.

CDR3 residues: CAWSVGGNTEAFF. CDR3 nucleotide sequence: TGTGCCTGGAGTGTAGGGGGGAACACTGAAGCTTTCTTT. The J gene is TRBJ1-1, the V gene TRBV30; weak D call: TRBD1 (6 bases). CDR1 GTSNPN and CDR2 SVGIG come from the germline V gene (reference sequence). Trimming stripped 0 bases from V and 1 base from J, with 6 bases between. The CDR3 sequence is 13 residues long.